The source of this TCR beta chain is a study of blood T cell repertoires in COVID-19 (TCRdb year 2020). With respect to the entire study: Collaborator samples came from the United States, Italy and Spain and covered acute and convalescent phases of COVID-19. The material from the prospective study consisted of cDNA or gDNA derived from T cells, B-cell-depleted T cells, or PBMCs. The dataset comprised deeply sampled blood TCRbeta repertoires from subjects exposed to, actively infected with, or recovered from COVID-19. The repertoires were released in a freely available public database intended as a resource for research on the immune response to SARS-CoV-2. The samples were drawn from the first 160 participants of the ongoing ImmuneRACE study and from more than 1,000 subjects provided by 6 global collaborators. The sample metadata nearly always contained a de-identified subject ID, COVID-19 status, age in years and sex. HLA class I and class II types, where available, came from metadata supplied by the sample provider rather than from assay-based typing. The full study reports these points: The amount of clinical and demographic metadata varied by source and participant and was provided uncurated.

The collaborating institutions used their own protocols to collect whole blood in K2EDTA tubes. For TCRbeta analysis, collaborators shipped samples as frozen whole blood, isolated PBMCs, or DNA extracted from either of those sample types. Looking up the germline V gene yields CDR1 SGHRS and CDR2 YFSETQ. Germline trimming: 4 bases from V, 5 bases from J; junction bases outside gene matches: 11. Measured from the cysteine to the phenylalanine, the CDR3 is 16 residues long. Only the CDR3 region is kept as DNA, spanning 48 bases read in frame from base 1. With regard to this clone: Its antigen target is currently unknown. Within one base of it there is no much larger clone, and no base qualities were kept.

TCRbeta CDR3 regions were amplified from genomic DNA by means of the immunoSEQ Assay, a bias-controlled multiplex PCR. From the authors' description of their analysis: Nucleated cell counts per sample were estimated from amplification of reference gene primers within the assay. To quantify the absolute abundance of each unique TCRbeta CDR3 rearrangement, sequence reads were collapsed and filtered. Productive Simpson clonality was computed per sample as the square root of Simpson's diversity index over productive rearrangements. The clones in this table, taken by TCRdb from immuneACCESS, are in-frame only. Not every clone is retained; where verified, under half of the shortfall comes from an unresolved V gene, and the cause of the rest is unknown. That table furnishes V, J and clone size, whereas the DNA furnished D and trimming. In this sample the table shows roughly 97,000 clones, about 87% of which occur a single time. The ten largest clones represent roughly 21% of the sample.

This chain joins TRBV5-1 to TRBJ1-4; 7 middle bases align to TRBD1. The sample consisted of peripheral blood. The source is a human donor in a cohort sampled during active COVID-19. The DNA is TGCGCCAGCAGCCCGGGGACAGCACCGTCCAATGAAAAACTGTTTTTT. This gives the protein CASSPGTAPSNEKLFF.